Following are 5 T cell receptor beta chains from one sample sequenced in a study of T cell repertoires in cytomegalovirus infection. TCRdb independently ran MiXCR on the reads; one entry per CDR3 protein. The table includes 120,000 to 150,000 distinct CDR3 sequences, under 8.5% detected once. The specimen sequenced was PBMCs. These receptors were obtained from a human donor in good health (CMV status not recorded). Some clones in this sample may be carry-over from other donors' samples.

This clonotype was seen many times. This chain connects TRBV28 to TRBJ2-7, with D perhaps TRBD1 (5 bases). V was pared by 1 base and J by 2 bases, with 12 bases between. The CDR3 length is 15 residues. CDR1 and CDR2 (germline): MDHEN, SYDVKM. CDR3 region: CASSLSFPTAYEQYF. For the CDR3, the DNA is TGTGCCAGCAGTTTATCCTTTCCGACAGCCTACGAGCAGTACTTC.

At least ten counts were recorded for this clonotype. The rearrangement joins TRBV7-2 to TRBJ1-3; D is unresolved. CDR1 SGHTA and CDR2 FQGNSA come from the germline V gene. The CDR3 is made up of 17 amino acids. The V end lost 1 base, the J end lost 0 bases, and 13 bases lay between the germline ends. This CDR3 reads CASSLGGGPPSGNTIYF. In DNA, the CDR3 is TGTGCCAGCAGCTTAGGGGGAGGGCCGCCCTCTGGAAACACCATATATTTT.

At least ten counts were recorded for this clonotype. CDR3 nucleotides: TGTGCCAGCAGCTTGAACAGGCGGCATCAGCCCCAGCATTTT. It is translated as CASSLNRRHQPQHF. V usage is TRBV12-3 or TRBV12-4 and J usage is TRBJ1-5; D might be TRBD1 (5 bases). The length of the CDR3 is 14 residues. Trimming stripped 6 bases from V and 5 bases from J, with 14 bases between.

This chain links TRBV10-3 with TRBJ1-3; TRBD1 might be the D (6 bases). The CDR3 totals 15 residues. Trimming stripped 3 bases from V and 1 base from J, with 10 bases between. Germline CDR1 is ENHRY and CDR2 is SYGVKD. The CDR3 bases are TGTGCCATCAGTGATAGGGGGAGGTCTGGAAACACCATATATTTT. It codes for CAISDRGRSGNTIYF.

The sample holds many counts of this clonotype. The chain recombines TRBV15 with TRBJ1-4, with TRBD1 as a possible D gene (5 bases). Germline-derived CDR1 and CDR2 are LNHNV and YYDKDF (reference sequence). The V end lost 0 bases, the J end lost 7 bases, and 9 bases lay between the germline ends. The CDR3 spans 14 residues. CDR3 DNA sequence: TGTGCCACCAGCAGAGACATCGGGACTGAAAAACTGTTTTTT. This translates into CATSRDIGTEKLFF. The variable domain in full, completed from reference TRBV15 and TRBJ1-4, reads DAMVIQNPRYQVTQFGKPVTLSCSQTLNHNVMYWYQQKSSQAPKLLFHYYDKDFNNEADTPDNFQSRRPNTSFCFLDIRSPGLGDTAMYLCATSRDIGTEKLFFGSGTQLSVL.